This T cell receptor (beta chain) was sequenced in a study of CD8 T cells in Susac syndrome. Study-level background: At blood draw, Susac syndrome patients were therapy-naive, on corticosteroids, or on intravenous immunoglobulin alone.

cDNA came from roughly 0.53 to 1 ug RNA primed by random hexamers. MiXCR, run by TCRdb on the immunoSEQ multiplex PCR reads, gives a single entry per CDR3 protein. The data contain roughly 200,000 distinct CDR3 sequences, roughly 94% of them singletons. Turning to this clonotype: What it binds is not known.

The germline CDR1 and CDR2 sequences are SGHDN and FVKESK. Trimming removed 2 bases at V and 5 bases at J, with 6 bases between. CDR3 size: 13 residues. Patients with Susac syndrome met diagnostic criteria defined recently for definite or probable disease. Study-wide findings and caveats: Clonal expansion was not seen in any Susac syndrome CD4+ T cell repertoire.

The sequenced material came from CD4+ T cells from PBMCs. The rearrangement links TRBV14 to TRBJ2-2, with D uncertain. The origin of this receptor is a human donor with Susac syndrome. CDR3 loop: CASSQRLTGELFF. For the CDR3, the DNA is TGTGCCAGCAGCCAACGGCTGACCGGGGAGCTGTTTTTT.